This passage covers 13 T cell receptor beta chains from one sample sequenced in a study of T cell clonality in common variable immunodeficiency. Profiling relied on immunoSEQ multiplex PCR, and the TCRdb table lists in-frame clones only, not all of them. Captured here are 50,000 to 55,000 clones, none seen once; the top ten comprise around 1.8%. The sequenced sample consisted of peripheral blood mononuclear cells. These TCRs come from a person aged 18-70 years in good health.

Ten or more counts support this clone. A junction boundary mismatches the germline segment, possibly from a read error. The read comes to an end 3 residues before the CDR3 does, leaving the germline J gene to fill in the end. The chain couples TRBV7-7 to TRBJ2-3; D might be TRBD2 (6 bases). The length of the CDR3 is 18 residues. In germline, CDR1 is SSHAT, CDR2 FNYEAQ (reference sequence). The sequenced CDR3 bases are TGTGCTAGCAGCTTATCTCCGGCGGCTAGCGCCTTCCAAGAGACG. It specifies CASSLSPAASAFQET. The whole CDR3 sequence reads CASSLSPAASAFQETQYF.

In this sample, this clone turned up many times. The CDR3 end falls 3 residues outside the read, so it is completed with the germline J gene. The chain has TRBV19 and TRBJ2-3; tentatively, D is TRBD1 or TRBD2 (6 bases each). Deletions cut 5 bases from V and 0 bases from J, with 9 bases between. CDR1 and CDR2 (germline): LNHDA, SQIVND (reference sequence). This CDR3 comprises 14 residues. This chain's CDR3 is CASSWRGSTDTQYF. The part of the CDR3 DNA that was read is TGTGCCAGTAGTTGGAGGGGGAGCACAGATACG.

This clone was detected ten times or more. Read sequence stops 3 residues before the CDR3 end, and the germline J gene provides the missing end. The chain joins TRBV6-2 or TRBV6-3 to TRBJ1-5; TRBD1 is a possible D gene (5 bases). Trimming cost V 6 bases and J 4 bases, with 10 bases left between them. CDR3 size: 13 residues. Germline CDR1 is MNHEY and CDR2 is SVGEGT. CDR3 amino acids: CASSSDTNQPQHF. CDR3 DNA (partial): TGTGCCAGCAGCTCGGACACTAATCAGCCC.

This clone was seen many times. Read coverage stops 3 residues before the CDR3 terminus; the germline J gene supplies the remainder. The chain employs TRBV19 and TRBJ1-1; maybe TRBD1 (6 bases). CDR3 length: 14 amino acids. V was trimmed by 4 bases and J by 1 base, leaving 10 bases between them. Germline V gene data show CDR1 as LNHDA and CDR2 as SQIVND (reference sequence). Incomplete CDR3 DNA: TGTGCCAGTAGTAATCCGGGACAGAACACTGAA. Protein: CASSNPGQNTE. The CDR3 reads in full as CASSNPGQNTEAFF.

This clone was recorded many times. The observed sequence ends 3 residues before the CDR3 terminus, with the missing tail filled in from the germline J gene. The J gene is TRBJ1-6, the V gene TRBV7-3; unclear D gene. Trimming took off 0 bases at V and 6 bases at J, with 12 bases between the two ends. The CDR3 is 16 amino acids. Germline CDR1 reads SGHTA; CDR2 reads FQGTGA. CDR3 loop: CASSLTGGPSNSPLHF. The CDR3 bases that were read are TGTGCCAGCAGCTTAACAGGTGGTCCCTCTAATTCACCC. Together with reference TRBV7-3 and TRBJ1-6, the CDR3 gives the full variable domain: GAGVSQTPSNKVTEKGKYVELRCDPISGHTALYWYRQSLGQGPEFLIYFQGTGAADDSGLPNDRFFAVRPEGSVSTLKIQRTERGDSAVYLCASSLTGGPSNSPLHFGNGTRLTVT.

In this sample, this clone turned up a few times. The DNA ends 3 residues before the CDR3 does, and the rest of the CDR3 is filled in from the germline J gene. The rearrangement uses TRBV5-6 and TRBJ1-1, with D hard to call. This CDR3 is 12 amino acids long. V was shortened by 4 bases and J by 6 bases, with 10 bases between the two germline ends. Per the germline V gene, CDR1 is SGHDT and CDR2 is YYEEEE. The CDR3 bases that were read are TGTGCCAGCAGCCTCCTTTATTCTGAA. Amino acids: CASSLLYSE. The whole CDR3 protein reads CASSLLYSEAFF.

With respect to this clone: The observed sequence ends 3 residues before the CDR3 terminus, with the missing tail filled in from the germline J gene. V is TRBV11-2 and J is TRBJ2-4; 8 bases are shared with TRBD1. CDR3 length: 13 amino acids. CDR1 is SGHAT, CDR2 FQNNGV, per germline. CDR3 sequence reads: CASSLARGHGQYF. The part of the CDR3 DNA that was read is TGTGCCAGCAGCTTGGCCAGGGGGCATGGT.

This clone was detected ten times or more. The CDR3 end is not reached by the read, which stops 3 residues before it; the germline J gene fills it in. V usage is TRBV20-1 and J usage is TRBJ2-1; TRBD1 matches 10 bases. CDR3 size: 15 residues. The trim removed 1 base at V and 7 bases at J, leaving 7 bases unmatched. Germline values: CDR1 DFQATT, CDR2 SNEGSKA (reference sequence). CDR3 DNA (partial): TGCAGTGCTAGAGGCTGGGACAGGGGCGGGAATGAG. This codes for CSARGWDRGGNE. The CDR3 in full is CSARGWDRGGNEQFF.

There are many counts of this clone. The CDR3 sequence is CASSIVGQQSPEAFF. The sequenced CDR3 bases are TGTGCCAGTAGTATAGTGGGACAGCAGAGCCCTGAA. V usage is TRBV19 and J usage is TRBJ1-1; 7 positions agree with TRBD1. The read ends 3 residues shy of where the CDR3 ends; the end is completed using the germline J gene. The CDR3 covers 15 residues. The germline gives CDR1 LNHDA, CDR2 SQIVND (reference sequence). The trim removed 1 base at V and 6 bases at J, leaving 8 bases unmatched.

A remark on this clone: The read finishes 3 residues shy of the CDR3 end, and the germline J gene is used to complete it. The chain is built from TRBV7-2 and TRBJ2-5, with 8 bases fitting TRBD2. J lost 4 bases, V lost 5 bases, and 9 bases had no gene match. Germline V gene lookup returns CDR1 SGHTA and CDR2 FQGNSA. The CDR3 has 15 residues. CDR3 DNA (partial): TGTGCCAGCAGCCCCGAGCGGGAGACATTAGAGACC. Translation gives CASSPERETLET. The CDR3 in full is CASSPERETLETQYF.

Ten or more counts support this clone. CDR3 protein: CASTVDGSGANVLFF. The covered CDR3 bases are TGTGCCAGCACCGTAGACGGCTCTGGGGCCAACGTG. This chain joins TRBV6-2 or TRBV6-3 and TRBJ2-2; TRBD1 might be the D (5 bases). The read ends 3 residues early relative to the CDR3; the germline J gene fills the gap. Germline loops: CDR1 MNHEY, CDR2 SVGEGT. This CDR3 is 15 amino acids long.

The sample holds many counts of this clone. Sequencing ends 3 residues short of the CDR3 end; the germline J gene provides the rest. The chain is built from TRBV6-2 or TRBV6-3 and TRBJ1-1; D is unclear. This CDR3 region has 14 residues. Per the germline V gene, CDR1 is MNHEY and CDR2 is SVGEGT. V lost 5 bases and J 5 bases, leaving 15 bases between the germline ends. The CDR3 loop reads CASSKPPGYTEAFF. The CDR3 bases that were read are TGTGCCAGCAGTAAGCCGCCGGGGTATACTGAA.

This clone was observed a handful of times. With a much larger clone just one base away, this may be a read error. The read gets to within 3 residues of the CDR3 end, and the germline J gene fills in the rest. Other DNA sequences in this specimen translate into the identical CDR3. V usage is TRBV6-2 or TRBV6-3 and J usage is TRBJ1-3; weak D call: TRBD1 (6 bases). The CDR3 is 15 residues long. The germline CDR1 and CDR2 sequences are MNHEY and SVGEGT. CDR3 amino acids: CASTPRGQSGNTIYF. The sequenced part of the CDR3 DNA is TGTGCCAGCACCCCCCGAGGACAGTCTGGAAACACT.